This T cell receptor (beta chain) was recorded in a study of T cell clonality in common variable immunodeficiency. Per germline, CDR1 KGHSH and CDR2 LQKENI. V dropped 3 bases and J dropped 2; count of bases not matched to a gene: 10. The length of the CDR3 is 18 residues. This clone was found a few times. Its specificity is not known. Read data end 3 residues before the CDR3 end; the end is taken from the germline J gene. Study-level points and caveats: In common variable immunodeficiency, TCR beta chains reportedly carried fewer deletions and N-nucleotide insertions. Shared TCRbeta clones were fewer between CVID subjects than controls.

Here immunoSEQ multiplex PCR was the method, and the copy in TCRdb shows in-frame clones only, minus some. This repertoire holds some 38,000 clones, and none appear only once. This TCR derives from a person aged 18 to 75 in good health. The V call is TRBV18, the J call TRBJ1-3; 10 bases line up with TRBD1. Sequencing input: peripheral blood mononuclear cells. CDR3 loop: CASSPDRDRGTTGNTIYF. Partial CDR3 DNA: TGTGCCAGCTCACCCGACCGGGACAGGGGAACTACTGGAAACACC.